Listed here are 13 T cell receptor beta chains from one sample, sequenced in a study of blood T cell repertoires in COVID-19. Some clones are missing from TCRdb's copy, which holds only in-frame ones; the method was immunoSEQ multiplex PCR. The sample shows around 370,000 clones, 91% of them seen only once. Sequencing was done on a sample of peripheral blood. These receptors were taken from a woman in her late teens or twenties who had recovered from COVID-19.

CDR3 sequence reads: CAISVQGSDTQYF. The CDR3 DNA sequence: TGTGCCATCAGTGTCCAGGGGTCAGATACGCAGTATTTT. The chain uses TRBV10-3 and TRBJ2-3; possibly TRBD1 for D (6 bases). The CDR3 contains 13 residues. Germline lookup yields CDR1 ENHRY and CDR2 SYGVKD. Trimming pared 4 bases from V and 4 bases from J, leaving 9 bases between.

This clone showed up just once. Compared with germline, one end of the junction differs, possibly owing to a read error. The chain couples TRBV30 to TRBJ2-3; TRBD2 is a possible D gene (5 bases). This CDR3 comprises 14 residues. From germline, CDR1 is GTSNPN and CDR2 SVGIG (reference sequence). The CDR3 DNA reads TGTGCCGGGAGACTTAAGCGGTCCACAGATACGCAGTATTTT. Encoded protein: CAGRLKRSTDTQYF.

The V gene is TRBV4-2, the J gene TRBJ2-1; a weak D match, TRBD2 (6 bases). V lost 1 base and J 7 bases, leaving 17 bases between the germline ends. The germline V gene encodes CDR1 LGHNA and CDR2 YNFKEQ. This CDR3 spans 16 amino acids. The CDR3 here is CASSQGFGRVENEQFF. In nucleotides, the CDR3 is TGTGCCAGCAGCCAAGGATTCGGGAGAGTAGAGAATGAGCAGTTCTTC.

This clone has only one observation. This chain connects TRBV20-1 to TRBJ2-3; the D gene is possibly TRBD2 (6 bases). This CDR3 has 11 residues. V was shortened by 6 bases and J by 8 bases, with 12 bases between the two germline ends. Germline V gives CDR1 DFQATT, CDR2 SNEGSKA (reference sequence). The CDR3 is CSAPKEGTQYF. CDR3 in DNA: TGCAGTGCCCCGAAGGAGGGTACGCAGTATTTT.

The rearrangement joins TRBV18 to TRBJ1-5, with D possibly TRBD1 on 5 matching bases. This CDR3 region has 17 residues. V was clipped by 2 bases and J by 2 bases, with 16 bases between them. Germline CDR1 KGHSH, CDR2 LQKENI. The CDR3 DNA reads as TGTGCCAGCTCACCATCCAGGGTGGGCTTGGGCAATCAGCCCCAGCATTTT. It codes for CASSPSRVGLGNQPQHF. The whole variable domain, filled in from reference TRBV18 and TRBJ1-5, reads NAGVMQNPRHLVRRRGQEARLRCSPMKGHSHVYWYRQLPEEGLKFMVYLQKENIIDESGMPKERFSAEFPKEGPSILRIQQVVRGDSAAYFCASSPSRVGLGNQPQHFGDGTRLSIL.

V is TRBV11-3 and J is TRBJ2-7; 7 positions match TRBD1. V lost 1 base, J lost 1 base, and 10 bases stayed unmatched. This CDR3 has 17 amino acids. Germline V gene lookup returns CDR1 SGHNT and CDR2 YENEEA. The CDR3 DNA reads TGTGCCAGCAGCTTAGGAACCGGGACAGAAGCATCCTACGAGCAGTACGTC. Translated: CASSLGTGTEASYEQYV.

The rearrangement uses TRBV6-5 and TRBJ2-1, with TRBD2 matching 9 bases. From germline, CDR1 is MNHEY and CDR2 SVGAGI. The CDR3 loop spans 15 amino acids. The J segment lost 4 bases and the V segment lost 6 bases, leaving 7 bases of the junction unmatched. The CDR3 nucleotides are TGTGCCAGCAGACGAGCGGGAGGTCCTTACAATGAGCAGTTCTTC. Amino acid sequence: CASRRAGGPYNEQFF.

The chain combines TRBV19 with TRBJ1-1, with unresolved D. The CDR3 extends over 17 amino acids. V lost 6 bases, J lost 0 bases, and 20 bases lay in between. From germline, CDR1 is LNHDA and CDR2 SQIVND (reference sequence). The CDR3 sequence is CASRPYPGRTLNTEAFF. The CDR3 nucleotides read TGTGCCAGTAGGCCCTACCCAGGCAGGACTTTGAACACTGAAGCTTTCTTT. The complete variable domain, with remaining parts taken from reference TRBV19 and TRBJ1-1, reads DGGITQSPKYLFRKEGQNVTLSCEQNLNHDAMYWYRQDPGQGLRLIYYSQIVNDFQKGDIAEGYSVSREKKESFPLTVTSAQKNPTAFYLCASRPYPGRTLNTEAFFGQGTRLTVV.

The chain couples TRBV18 to TRBJ1-1; D remains ambiguous. Germline CDR1 is KGHSH and CDR2 is LQKENI. The CDR3 has 14 amino acids. V shed 3 bases and J shed 1 base, with 9 bases lying between them. The CDR3: CASSPVNGNTEAFF. The CDR3 coding sequence is TGTGCCAGCTCACCGGTAAACGGGAACACTGAAGCTTTCTTT.

The chain recombines TRBV6-2 or TRBV6-3 with TRBJ2-6; possible D gene TRBD2, 5 bases. There are 14 residues in the CDR3. Trimming took off 6 bases at V and 3 bases at J, with 9 bases between the two ends. The germline CDR1 and CDR2 sequences are MNHEY and SVGEGT. CDR3 bases: TGTGCCAGCAGCGAGGGAAATGGGGCCAACGTCCTGACTTTC. Protein sequence: CASSEGNGANVLTF.

The V call is TRBV6-5, the J call TRBJ2-2, with 7 bases aligning to TRBD2. The V and J ends lost 5 bases and 3 bases, in that order; junction bases with no gene match: 6. This CDR3 has 15 residues. CDR1 and CDR2 from the germline V gene are MNHEY and SVGAGI. CDR3 region: CASSPRDYYTGELFF. CDR3 coding DNA: TGTGCCAGCAGTCCTAGGGACTACTACACCGGGGAGCTGTTTTTT.

This clone was picked up a small number of times. J is TRBJ1-2 and V is TRBV6-2 or TRBV6-3; the D is unclear. The germline V gene encodes CDR1 MNHEY and CDR2 SVGEGT. V lost 0 bases and J lost 8, with 10 bases in between. This CDR3 comprises 13 residues. The CDR3 protein is CASSYSRTSGYTF. In nucleotides, the CDR3 is TGTGCCAGCAGTTACTCGAGGACTAGCGGCTACACCTTC.

The genes are TRBV11-2 and TRBJ2-5; maybe TRBD2 (6 bases). V dropped 5 bases and J dropped 5 bases, with 15 bases sitting between them. The CDR3 is 14 amino acids. Germline assignment: CDR1 SGHAT and CDR2 FQNNGV. DNA of the CDR3: TGTGCCAGCAGCGCCCGACTAGACGTCGAGACCCAGTACTTC. Encoded protein: CASSARLDVETQYF.